These 2 T cell receptor beta chains share one sample of origin, sequenced in a study of identical twins. One entry per CDR3 protein, called by TCRdb with MiXCR from the 5' RACE reads. The profile shows around 650,000 distinct CDR3 sequences, around 7.4% of them singletons. The sample was also linked to a second study, of yellow fever vaccine responses in identical twins.

Material for sequencing was PBMCs. The receptors shown here come from a young woman in good health.

This clonotype was picked up a small number of times. The genes are TRBV7-2 and TRBJ2-7; TRBD2 is a possible D gene (6 bases). This CDR3 spans 15 amino acids. The germline V gene encodes CDR1 SGHTA and CDR2 FQGNSA. V lost 1 base to trimming and J lost 3 bases, with 13 bases between them. CDR3 sequence (DNA): TGTGCCAGCAGCTTAGTGGTGGGAGGTGGCTACGAGCAGTACTTC. Translating gives CASSLVVGGGYEQYF. Complete variable domain (other parts from reference TRBV7-2 and TRBJ2-7): GAGVSQSPSNKVTEKGKDVELRCDPISGHTALYWYRQSLGQGLEFLIYFQGNSAPDKSGLPSDRFSAERTGGSVSTLTIQRTQQEDSAVYLCASSLVVGGGYEQYFGPGTRLTVT.

This clonotype was seen more than once but under ten times. The rearrangement uses TRBV10-3 and TRBJ2-2; 10 bases are shared with TRBD1. The ends lost 10 bases at V and 5 bases at J; junction bases unmatched: 10. The CDR3 is made up of 15 amino acids. The V gene's germline CDR1 is ENHRY and CDR2 SYGVKD. The chain's CDR3 is CATSRDRGATGELFF. For the CDR3, the DNA is TGTGCCACGAGCCGGGACAGGGGCGCAACCGGGGAGCTGTTTTTT.